This T cell receptor beta chain was sequenced during a study of blood T cell repertoires in COVID-19 (TCRdb year 2020). A note on the overall study: Collaborator samples came from the United States, Italy and Spain and covered acute and convalescent phases of COVID-19. The prospective study material was composed of cDNA or gDNA derived from T cells, B-cell-depleted T cells, or PBMCs. Deeply sampled blood TCRbeta repertoires from subjects exposed to, actively infected with, or recovered from COVID-19 were included in the dataset. The repertoires were released in a freely available public database intended as a resource for research on the immune response to SARS-CoV-2. Samples came from the ongoing ImmuneRACE study (first 160 participants) plus 1,254 subjects from 6 global collaborators. The sample metadata nearly always contained a de-identified subject ID, COVID-19 status, age in years and sex. Where HLA class I and class II types were available, the types were taken from metadata supplied by the sample provider, not from assay-based typing. Beyond this particular receptor, the publication reports: Clinical and demographic metadata were provided uncurated, with the amount varying by source and participant.

This clone has just one count. This clone's antigen is unknown. No much larger clonotype is one base removed from it; base qualities were not supplied. Participants in the prospective study were enrolled through a virtual design, were aged roughly 18 to 100 years, and lived in 24 United States geographic areas. To assign participants to cohorts, the prospective study relied on clinical history that participants themselves reported in a screening survey and a study questionnaire. Recovered participants in ImmuneRACE Cohort 3 were defined as having two consecutive negative NP/OP PCR tests, clearance from a healthcare professional, or resolution of symptoms. Each participant in the prospective study had whole blood, serum and a nasopharyngeal or oropharyngeal swab collected by mobile phlebotomists. Participants in the prospective study had the option to provide additional blood draws and questionnaires over an approximately 2-month period. Before DNA extraction, prospective study blood samples were shipped either frozen or at room temperature.

Trimming at the junction amounts to 2 bases on V and 5 bases on J, and the germline ends lie 6 bases apart. CDR1 and CDR2, per the germline V gene (reference sequence), are MNHNY and SVGAGI. Measured from the cysteine to the phenylalanine, the CDR3 is 12 residues long. The read is trimmed to its CDR3 DNA, 36 bases read in frame from base 1. TCRbeta CDR3 regions were amplified from genomic DNA by means of the immunoSEQ Assay, a bias-controlled multiplex PCR. On the study's bioinformatics: Nucleated cell counts per sample were estimated from amplification of reference gene primers within the assay. To quantify the absolute abundance of each unique TCRbeta CDR3 rearrangement, sequence reads were collapsed and filtered. For each sample, productive Simpson clonality was calculated as the square root of Simpson's diversity index over productive rearrangements. The immuneACCESS repertoire file appears here via TCRdb, limited to in-frame rearrangements. These files lack a portion of the clones; in checked studies, under half of the deficit traces to unresolved V genes, and the cause of the others is not known. From that table come the V and J calls and clone size; the DNA was used to work out D and trimming. This sample is represented by a few hundred thousand clones; roughly 86% of them were singletons. The ten largest clones take up around 10% of the sample.

The chain joins TRBV6-6 to TRBJ2-5; there is no confident call for the D gene. Sequencing was performed on PBMCs or T cells enriched from blood (not recorded which). This TCR was recovered from a woman aged 18-29 years who had recovered from COVID-19. The CDR3 protein is CASSYVLETQYF. The DNA reads as follows: TGTGCCAGCAGTTACGTCCTGGAGACCCAGTACTTC.